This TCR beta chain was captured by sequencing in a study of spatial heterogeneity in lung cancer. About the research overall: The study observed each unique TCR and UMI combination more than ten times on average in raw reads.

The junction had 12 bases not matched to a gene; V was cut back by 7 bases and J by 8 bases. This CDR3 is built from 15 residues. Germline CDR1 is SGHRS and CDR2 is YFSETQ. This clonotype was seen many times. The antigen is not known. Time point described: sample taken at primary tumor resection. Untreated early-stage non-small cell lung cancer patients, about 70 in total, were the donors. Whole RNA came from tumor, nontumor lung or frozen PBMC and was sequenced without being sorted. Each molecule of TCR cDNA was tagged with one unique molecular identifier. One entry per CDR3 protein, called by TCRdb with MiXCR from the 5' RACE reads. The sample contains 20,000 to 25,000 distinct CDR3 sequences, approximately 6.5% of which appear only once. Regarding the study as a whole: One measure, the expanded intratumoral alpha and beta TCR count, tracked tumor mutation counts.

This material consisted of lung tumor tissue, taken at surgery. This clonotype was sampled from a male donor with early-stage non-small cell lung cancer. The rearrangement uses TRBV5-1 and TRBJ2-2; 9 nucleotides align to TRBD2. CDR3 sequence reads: CASGLSGGPEGELFF. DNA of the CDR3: TGCGCCAGCGGCCTTAGCGGGGGACCGGAGGGGGAGCTGTTTTTT.